The TCR beta chain under discussion was sequenced for a study of blood T cell repertoires in COVID-19. Study details: The origin of the acute and convalescent COVID-19 samples was the United States, Italy and Spain. From T cells, B-cell-depleted T cells, or PBMCs came the material, which was cDNA or gDNA.

With 7 bases clipped from V and 6 bases from J, the junction kept 16 bases outside the gene matches. This CDR3 is 16 amino acids long. The germline V gene encodes CDR1 LNHDA and CDR2 SQIVND (reference sequence). Original data processing: The authors estimated nucleated cell counts from reference gene primer amplification. TCRdb's table, derived via immunoSEQ multiplex PCR, lists solely in-frame clones and lacks some. From that table come the V and J calls and clone size; the DNA was used to work out D and trimming. The repertoire holds approximately 270,000 clones, with 80% to 85% as singletons. This clonotype originated in a person aged 70 to 85 with COVID-19, enrolled during active disease. V and J are TRBV19 and TRBJ2-7, with 9 positions matching TRBD2. The sequenced material came from peripheral blood. This CDR3 reads CASTATKPGLAGEQYF. DNA for the CDR3: TGTGCCAGTACGGCGACAAAACCGGGACTAGCTGGCGAGCAGTACTTC.